The 28 T cell receptor beta chains presented below share a single source sample, sequenced in a study of shared clonotypes between healthy human individuals. In the naive CD8 group, cells lacked CD45RO and were positively selected for CCR7, so terminally differentiated effector memory CD45RA+ cells were left out. The data were produced by immunoSEQ multiplex PCR, yet TCRdb's version contains in-frame clones alone and is incomplete. The table lists more than 2 million clones, over 85% of them singletons. Material for sequencing was naive CD8+ T cells from PBMCs. These receptors were collected from a man aged 18 to 29 in good health. Some clones in this sample may be carry-over from other donors' samples.

V is TRBV28 and J is TRBJ1-1; tentatively, D is TRBD1 (6 bases). This CDR3 spans 16 amino acids. Between the trimmed V and J ends, which lost 4 bases and 1 base, there was a span of 16 bases. Germline V CDR1 and CDR2: MDHEN, SYDVKM. CDR3 residues: CASSSINRDENTEAFF. CDR3 in DNA: TGTGCCAGCAGTTCGATTAACAGGGATGAGAACACTGAAGCTTTCTTT.

This chain links TRBV6-6 with TRBJ1-1; D is unresolved. Looked up from germline, CDR1 is MNHNY and CDR2 is SVGAGI (reference sequence). The CDR3 spans 14 residues. V was shortened by 7 bases and J by 0 bases, with 12 bases between the two germline ends. This chain's CDR3 is CASKDYKMNTEAFF. The CDR3 DNA sequence: TGTGCCAGCAAGGACTACAAAATGAACACTGAAGCTTTCTTT.

This chain connects TRBV6-1 to TRBJ2-5, with 9 bases lining up with TRBD2. The CDR3 totals 18 residues. V shed 4 bases, J shed 0 bases, and the junction held 12 bases outside the gene matches. CDR1 and CDR2 (germline): MNHNS, SASEGT. CDR3 nucleotide sequence: TGTGCCAGCAGTGTCGCGGGACTAGCAGAGTACTACCAAGAGACCCAGTACTTC. This encodes CASSVAGLAEYYQETQYF.

As for this clone: Other nucleotide sequences from this sample produce the same CDR3. As DNA, the CDR3 is TGTGCCAGCAGTTTGGGGCTCAGCTACGAGCAGTACTTC. It translates to CASSLGLSYEQYF. The chain links TRBV27 to TRBJ2-7, with D possibly matching TRBD1 (5 bases). The CDR3 consists of 13 residues. V was cut by 3 bases and J by 3 bases, with 9 bases left in between. Per germline, CDR1 MNHEY and CDR2 SMNVEV (reference sequence).

This chain connects TRBV6-4 to TRBJ1-2; 7 bases map to TRBD1. CDR1 is MRHNA, CDR2 SNTAGT, per germline. The J segment lost 9 bases and the V segment lost 0 bases, leaving 13 bases of the junction unmatched. This CDR3 has 16 amino acids. This chain's CDR3 is CASSDSIDRTGGSYTF. CDR3 sequence (DNA): TGTGCCAGCAGTGACTCGATTGACAGGACAGGTGGAAGCTACACCTTC.

J is TRBJ2-1 and V is TRBV4-2; 10 nucleotides align to TRBD2. The CDR3 spans 20 residues. The J segment lost 7 bases and the V segment lost 0 bases, leaving 18 bases of the junction unmatched. From germline, CDR1 is LGHNA and CDR2 YNFKEQ. For the CDR3, the DNA is TGTGCCAGCAGCCAAGAATGGCAGCGGATCCTAGCGGGAGATAATAATGAGCAGTTCTTC. Translated: CASSQEWQRILAGDNNEQFF.

The chain joins TRBV27 to TRBJ2-1, with D possibly being TRBD2 (6 bases). With 4 bases removed from V and 0 bases from J, the gap between germline ends came to 13 bases. Germline lookup yields CDR1 MNHEY and CDR2 SMNVEV (reference sequence). This CDR3 is built from 16 residues. The CDR3 protein is CASSSSGRSSYNEQFF. The DNA of the CDR3 is TGTGCCAGCAGTTCTTCAGGGAGGAGCTCCTACAATGAGCAGTTCTTC.

The chain carries TRBV25-1 and TRBJ2-7, with D perhaps matching TRBD1 or TRBD2 (6 bases each). There are 16 residues in the CDR3. Germline CDR1 reads MGHDK; CDR2 reads SYGVNS. V dropped 3 bases and J dropped 0 bases, with 15 bases sitting between them. In DNA, the CDR3 is TGTGCCAGCAGTGAGGAGGGGGTATACAGCTCCTACGAGCAGTACTTC. Translating it yields CASSEEGVYSSYEQYF.

This clone was seen a handful of times. The chain combines TRBV15 with TRBJ1-5; possibly TRBD1 for D (6 bases). Germline V lookup: CDR1 LNHNV, CDR2 YYDKDF (reference sequence). CDR3 length: 15 amino acids. Trimming removed 5 bases from V and 4 bases from J, with 15 bases in between. The CDR3 loop reads CATSDIPGQNQPQHF. CDR3 DNA sequence: TGTGCCACCAGCGACATTCCGGGACAAAATCAGCCCCAGCATTTT.

Points on this clone: The same CDR3 can be traced to other DNA sequences in this sample. The chain uses TRBV6-5 and TRBJ1-1; D remains unclear. This CDR3 has 13 residues. Germline values: CDR1 MNHEY, CDR2 SVGAGI. V was pared by 3 bases and J by 1 base, with 6 bases between. The CDR3: CASSYGRNTEAFF. Here the CDR3 DNA reads TGTGCCAGCAGTTATGGCCGGAACACTGAAGCTTTCTTT.

As to this clone: This sample also contains other DNA sequences that code for the same CDR3. The CDR3 is CASSATGGNQPQHF. CDR3 nucleotide sequence: TGTGCCAGCAGTGCCACAGGAGGCAATCAGCCCCAGCATTTT. The V gene is TRBV6-1, the J gene TRBJ1-5; D is perhaps TRBD1 (5 bases). Germline V gene sequence: CDR1 MNHNS, CDR2 SASEGT. The CDR3 covers 14 residues. The V end was cut by 4 bases, the J end by 2 bases, with 9 bases between.

This chain joins TRBV5-6 and TRBJ2-2; D is unclear. In germline, CDR1 is SGHDT, CDR2 YYEEEE. Trimming removed 0 bases at V and 1 base at J, with 16 bases between. This CDR3 spans 18 amino acids. The CDR3 DNA is TGTGCCAGCAGCTTGGCTTTCCCTGCGGAGCTGAACACCGGGGAGCTGTTTTTT. This encodes CASSLAFPAELNTGELFF.

The rearrangement joins TRBV11-2 to TRBJ1-5, with D uncertain. Germline V gives CDR1 SGHAT, CDR2 FQNNGV. V lost 5 bases, J lost 3 bases, and 11 bases lay in between. The CDR3 totals 14 residues. The CDR3 nucleotides read TGTGCCAGCAGCGTGGACTCCTACAATCAGCCCCAGCATTTT. Translating gives CASSVDSYNQPQHF.

The CDR3 sequence: CASSLGVAGYEQYF. The CDR3 DNA sequence: TGTGCCAGCAGCCTCGGGGTAGCGGGCTACGAGCAGTACTTC. The V call is TRBV5-5, the J call TRBJ2-7; 7 positions agree with TRBD2. V shed 4 bases, J shed 3 bases, and the junction held 7 bases outside the gene matches. The CDR3 has 14 residues. Germline V gene data show CDR1 as SGHKS and CDR2 as YYEKEE (reference sequence).

This clone has only one observation. The V call is TRBV6-6, the J call TRBJ2-7; TRBD2 agrees at 8 bases. The germline CDR1 and CDR2 sequences are MNHNY and SVGAGI (reference sequence). Losses at the gene ends were 5 bases for V and 6 bases for J; bases not matched to a gene: 12. CDR3 size: 15 residues. CDR3 sequence reads: CASSPLSGSSGEQYF. The CDR3 nucleotides read TGTGCCAGCAGTCCCCTGAGCGGGAGCTCGGGCGAGCAGTACTTC.

The chain combines TRBV5-8 with TRBJ2-7; D may be TRBD2 (6 bases). V was cut by 2 bases and J by 0 bases, with 15 bases left in between. CDR3 size: 16 residues. Germline V gene sequence: CDR1 SGHTS, CDR2 YDEGEE. CDR3 sequence: CASSLGGLRSSYEQYF. The CDR3 region has the DNA TGTGCCAGCAGCTTAGGAGGGCTCAGGAGCTCCTACGAGCAGTACTTC.

The gene calls are TRBV6-6 and TRBJ2-7; TRBD2 matches at 10 bases. Per the germline V gene, CDR1 is MNHNY and CDR2 is SVGAGI (reference sequence). The CDR3 runs 15 residues. Trimming took 5 bases from V and 6 from J; bases not matched to a gene: 10. CDR3 residues: CASSLLRLAGVEQYF. CDR3 bases: TGTGCCAGCAGTCTACTCCGGCTAGCGGGAGTCGAGCAGTACTTC.

The genes are TRBV2 and TRBJ1-1; D call uncertain. Trimming cost V 7 bases and J 1 base, with 19 bases left between them. CDR3 length: 16 amino acids. Germline V gene lookup returns CDR1 SNHLY and CDR2 FYNNEI. CDR3 DNA: TGTGCCAGCATTATAACAAGCCCCGGACGGAACACTGAAGCTTTCTTT. The encoded protein is CASIITSPGRNTEAFF.

As regards this clone: Other DNA sequences in this specimen translate into the identical CDR3. The V call is TRBV9, the J call TRBJ2-5; D is unresolved. The CDR3 runs to 15 residues. Trimming left V 0 bases short and J 1 base short, with 10 bases between. Looked up from germline, CDR1 is SGDLS and CDR2 is YYNGEE. The CDR3 loop is CASSVGGRPQETQYF. CDR3 nucleotides: TGTGCCAGCAGCGTAGGTGGGCGGCCCCAAGAGACCCAGTACTTC.

Worth noting for this clone: Other DNA sequences in this specimen translate into the identical CDR3. The rearrangement uses TRBV28 and TRBJ2-7; 11 bases agree with TRBD1. Germline-derived CDR1 and CDR2 are MDHEN and SYDVKM. The V and J ends lost 6 bases and 4 bases, in that order; junction bases with no gene match: 2. This CDR3 has 13 residues. The CDR3: CASSGDRGYEQYF. CDR3 nucleotide sequence: TGTGCCAGCAGCGGGGACAGGGGGTACGAGCAGTACTTC.

The chain employs TRBV4-1 and TRBJ2-1; D is ambiguous. The length of the CDR3 is 15 residues. Trimming cost V 0 bases and J 7 bases, with 13 bases left between them. Germline lookup yields CDR1 MGHRA and CDR2 YSYEKL. The CDR3 coding sequence is TGCGCCAGCAGCCAAGATACGCCAGCCCAAAATGAGCAGTTCTTC. Its translation is CASSQDTPAQNEQFF.

The chain joins TRBV6-5 to TRBJ2-7; a weak D match, TRBD2 (5 bases). Looked up from germline, CDR1 is MNHEY and CDR2 is SVGAGI. The CDR3 loop spans 14 amino acids. Trimming shortened V by 5 bases and J by 7 bases, and 18 bases separated the two germline ends. CDR3 DNA sequence: TGTGCCAGCAGTGCGAAGACCCTAGGAGGTGAGCAGTACTTC. Translation gives CASSAKTLGGEQYF.

The rearrangement uses TRBV19 and TRBJ2-1, with TRBD2 as a possible D gene (5 bases). V lost 5 bases and J 7 bases, leaving 15 bases between the germline ends. The germline gives CDR1 LNHDA, CDR2 SQIVND (reference sequence). CDR3 size: 14 residues. CDR3 sequence: CASSLAGMANEQFF. The CDR3 DNA reads as TGTGCCAGTAGTCTCGCCGGGATGGCGAATGAGCAGTTCTTC.

The CDR3, as DNA: TGTGCCAGCAGTACCCCAACCCGGCCTAAATCCTCCGAAGGCTACGAGCAGTACTTC. Translated: CASSTPTRPKSSEGYEQYF. The chain uses TRBV28 and TRBJ2-7; D unresolved. Per the germline V gene, CDR1 is MDHEN and CDR2 is SYDVKM. The V gene lost 5 bases and the J gene lost 3 bases, with 29 bases spanning the gap. The CDR3 length is 19 residues.

This chain joins TRBV5-6 and TRBJ2-3, with D possibly being TRBD1 (5 bases). V lost 0 bases and J 2 bases, leaving 10 bases between the germline ends. The length of the CDR3 is 15 residues. CDR1 SGHDT and CDR2 YYEEEE come from the germline V gene. The CDR3 bases are TGTGCCAGCAGCTTGGCGACAGTAGTCACAGATACGCAGTATTTT. This codes for CASSLATVVTDTQYF.

The rearrangement uses TRBV7-9 and TRBJ1-1; D remains ambiguous. Germline CDR1 is SEHNR and CDR2 is FQNEAQ (reference sequence). CDR3 size: 16 residues. Trimming cost V 2 bases and J 2 bases, with 15 bases left between them. The CDR3 DNA reads as TGTGCCAGCAGCTTATATGTAGGACGGAGAAACACTGAAGCTTTCTTT. It is translated as CASSLYVGRRNTEAFF.

Of note for this clone: This CDR3 is also generated by other DNA sequences in the sample. The chain links TRBV5-1 to TRBJ1-2; 9 bases line up with TRBD1. This CDR3 is 14 amino acids long. Trimming removed 1 base from V and 4 bases from J; junction bases left unmatched: 2. Germline CDR1 is SGHRS and CDR2 is YFSETQ. The CDR3: CASSLTGGLYGYTF. DNA of the CDR3: TGCGCCAGCAGCTTGACAGGGGGCCTCTATGGCTACACCTTC. Complete variable domain (other parts from reference TRBV5-1 and TRBJ1-2): KAGVTQTPRYLIKTRGQQVTLSCSPISGHRSVSWYQQTPGQGLQFLFEYFSETQRNKGNFPGRFSGRQFSNSRSEMNVSTLELGDSALYLCASSLTGGLYGYTFGSGTRLTVV.

The V gene is TRBV9, the J gene TRBJ2-1, with TRBD2 matching 8 bases. CDR3 size: 15 residues. Trimming cost V 0 bases and J 9 bases; bases outside gene matches: 8. The V gene's germline CDR1 is SGDLS and CDR2 YYNGEE. Written as DNA, the CDR3 is TGTGCCAGCAGCGTAGCCAGCGGGAGTAACGGTGAGCAGTTCTTC. The encoded protein is CASSVASGSNGEQFF.